This is a list of T cell receptor beta chains from one sample in a study of cytomegalovirus exposure and HLA in healthy donors. Sequenced by immunoSEQ multiplex PCR; TCRdb stores in-frame clones only, minus some. The repertoire holds under 130,000 clones, with roughly 69% as singletons. The sequencing sample was made of PBMCs. The source is a man aged 45 to 65 in good health and CMV-seropositive. CDR3s leave out the opening cysteine and the closing phenylalanine or tryptophan. The order of the fields is CDR3 protein, V gene, J gene.

ASTQGSRGTEAF	TRBV6-1	TRBJ1-1
ASSFTPGLASDEQF	TRBV7-2	TRBJ2-1
ASSSQGAGGEAF	TRBV5-1	TRBJ1-1
ASSQDKGGGAPDEQF	TRBV4-1	TRBJ2-1
ASSVGGAFSYEQY	TRBV6-1	TRBJ2-7
ASSFRPSRDYGYT	TRBV27	TRBJ1-2
ASSLGDRGGQDTQY	TRBV7-2	TRBJ2-3
ASSLIGRPDTQY	TRBV7-3	TRBJ2-3
ASSFQGQNTEAF	TRBV5-1	TRBJ1-1
ASSLLAASNIQY	TRBV11-2	TRBJ2-4
ASSVGSLRSASFTDTQY	TRBV9	TRBJ2-3
ASSPSLTDAGEAF	TRBV5-4	TRBJ1-1
ASSMGQNYGYT	TRBV5-1	TRBJ1-2
ASSPGTSGGLYNEQF	TRBV5-4	TRBJ2-1
ASSSFPYEQY	TRBV6-5	TRBJ2-7
SSSSTSGRSYNEQF	TRBV7-9	TRBJ2-1
ASTRYQGNNQPQH	TRBV6-1	TRBJ1-5
ASSQDWVVAAQY	TRBV14	TRBJ2-3
ASSIDRGLYNEQF	TRBV27	TRBJ2-1
ASSVDPGGIYGYT	TRBV9	TRBJ1-2
ASSEQGGNTIY	TRBV2	TRBJ1-3
ASSLFSDRDEQY	TRBV6-6	TRBJ2-7
ASTRGGDGELF	TRBV6-6	TRBJ2-2
SVEGLAGRETQY	TRBV29-1	TRBJ2-5
ASSYPGVGSYEQY	TRBV6-6	TRBJ2-7
ASRRGQGDNSPLH	TRBV2	TRBJ1-6
ASSFGRGSYEQY	TRBV11-2	TRBJ2-7
ASSPEGEGELF	TRBV6-4	TRBJ2-2
ASSPLDNEQF	TRBV9	TRBJ2-1
ASSSSGDEQF	TRBV11-3	TRBJ2-1
ASSTGTPPYEQY	TRBV11-2	TRBJ2-7
ASSFRTYNSPLH	TRBV27	TRBJ1-6
ATSDPRAGSTDTQY	TRBV15	TRBJ2-3
ASIDLREETQY	TRBV19	TRBJ2-5
ASSLAVEGGYGYT	TRBV7-8	TRBJ1-2
ASQPISGANGLT	TRBV27	TRBJ2-6
ASSPSGTASGANVLT	TRBV25-1	TRBJ2-6
ASSPGRQGNTEAF	TRBV18	TRBJ1-1
ASSPPDSTDTIY	TRBV19	TRBJ1-3
ASSRTGSYEQY	TRBV4-1	TRBJ2-7
SVLKQGSGELF	TRBV29-1	TRBJ2-2
ASTGGQPQH	TRBV2	TRBJ1-5
ASSQLDYSGNTIY	TRBV4-1	TRBJ1-3
ASSRTRDTTYEQY	TRBV4-2	TRBJ2-7
ASSLEPNRRSQY	TRBV27	TRBJ2-5
AGRGGVGDKLSYEQY	TRBV5-1	TRBJ2-7